These 10 T cell receptor beta chains originate from one sample sequenced in a study of CD8 T cells in Susac syndrome. RNA amounts of about 0.5 to 1 ug underwent reverse transcription with random hexamers. Each CDR3 protein is one row after TCRdb ran MiXCR on the immunoSEQ multiplex PCR reads. The sample includes some 190,000 distinct CDR3 sequences, 85% to 95% of them seen just once. The source material was CD4+ T cells from PBMCs. These receptor sequences come from a human donor in good health.

V usage is TRBV12-3 or TRBV12-4 and J usage is TRBJ1-2, with D uncertain. The CDR3 is 13 residues long. Trimming shortened V by 6 bases and J by 4 bases, and 12 bases separated the two germline ends. The CDR3 protein is CASRPILTYGYTF. In DNA form, the CDR3 reads TGTGCCAGCAGACCTATCTTGACCTATGGCTACACCTTC.

This chain connects TRBV15 to TRBJ2-1; 7 bases are a match to TRBD2. V dropped 1 base and J dropped 10; count of bases not matched to a gene: 13. CDR3 length equals 16 residues. Germline-derived CDR1 and CDR2 are LNHNV and YYDKDF (reference sequence). The CDR3 region is CATSRGPPLGDYEQFF. The DNA of the CDR3 is TGTGCCACCAGCAGAGGCCCCCCATTAGGGGACTACGAGCAGTTCTTC. Based on the CDR3 plus reference TRBV15 and TRBJ2-1, the full variable domain is DAMVIQNPRYQVTQFGKPVTLSCSQTLNHNVMYWYQQKSSQAPKLLFHYYDKDFNNEADTPDNFQSRRPNTSFCFLDIRSPGLGDTAMYLCATSRGPPLGDYEQFFGPGTRLTVL.

In this sample, this clonotype turned up once. The chain combines TRBV5-1 with TRBJ2-3; D is uncertain. This CDR3 is built from 14 residues. The germline gives CDR1 SGHRS, CDR2 YFSETQ. Trimming stripped 2 bases from V and 2 bases from J, with 9 bases between. The CDR3 sequence: CASSLDKSTDTQYF. CDR3 sequence (DNA): TGCGCCAGCAGCTTAGACAAGTCCACAGATACGCAGTATTTT. The full variable domain, its missing parts supplied by reference TRBV5-1 and TRBJ2-3, is KAGVTQTPRYLIKTRGQQVTLSCSPISGHRSVSWYQQTPGQGLQFLFEYFSETQRNKGNFPGRFSGRQFSNSRSEMNVSTLELGDSALYLCASSLDKSTDTQYFGPGTRLTVL.

V is TRBV4-1 and J is TRBJ1-2, with D possibly being TRBD1 (5 bases). V was shortened by 0 bases and J by 4 bases, with 9 bases between the two germline ends. The CDR3 runs to 14 residues. CDR1 is MGHRA and CDR2 is YSYEKL in the germline V gene. The chain's CDR3 is CASSQEDSPYGYTF. The CDR3, as DNA: TGCGCCAGCAGCCAAGAAGACAGCCCCTATGGCTACACCTTC.

This chain uses TRBV7-8 with TRBJ2-7; D call uncertain. V lost 1 base to trimming and J lost 5 bases, with 12 bases between them. The germline V gene has CDR1 SGHVS and CDR2 FQNEAQ. The CDR3 consists of 14 residues. DNA for the CDR3: TGTGCCAGCAGCTTAGGGATGACAAGGGACGAGCAGTACTTC. Protein product: CASSLGMTRDEQYF.

The V call is TRBV5-1, the J call TRBJ1-5; 7 nucleotides align to TRBD1. The germline gives CDR1 SGHRS, CDR2 YFSETQ. CDR3 length: 14 residues. Trimming cost V 4 bases and J 6 bases; bases outside gene matches: 7. CDR3 loop: CASSIRQGSQPQHF. CDR3 sequence (DNA): TGCGCCAGCAGCATAAGACAGGGAAGTCAGCCCCAGCATTTT.

This clonotype appeared a single time. The chain has TRBV27 and TRBJ2-3; D possibly corresponds to TRBD1 (5 bases). CDR1 is MNHEY and CDR2 is SMNVEV in the germline V gene (reference sequence). The V and J ends lost 4 bases and 4 bases respectively, with 18 bases between them. CDR3 length: 16 amino acids. The CDR3 region has the DNA TGTGCCAGCAGTTCGCTCCGGGCCCAAGGGGCAGATACGCAGTATTTT. As protein: CASSSLRAQGADTQYF.

The chain carries TRBV12-5 and TRBJ2-3; 12 positions agree with TRBD2. There are 15 residues in the CDR3. V trimming: 5 bases; J trimming: 5 bases; junction bases outside the gene matches: 5. Germline V gene sequence: CDR1 LGHNT, CDR2 FRNRAP. For the CDR3, the DNA is TGTGCTAGTGGTCTGAGACTAGCGGGAGTAGATACGCAGTATTTT. Translated: CASGLRLAGVDTQYF.

This chain joins TRBV15 and TRBJ2-1, with 9 bases matching TRBD2. The CDR3 spans 19 residues. J was trimmed by 9 bases and V by 2 bases; bases with no gene match: 20. CDR1 is LNHNV and CDR2 is YYDKDF in the germline V gene (reference sequence). CDR3 sequence (DNA): TGTGCCACCAGCAGATTGCCGACTGGCGGGGGGGCCAATGGTGCTGAGCAGTTCTTC. It specifies CATSRLPTGGGANGAEQFF. Full variable domain (outside the CDR3, taken from reference TRBV15 and TRBJ2-1): DAMVIQNPRYQVTQFGKPVTLSCSQTLNHNVMYWYQQKSSQAPKLLFHYYDKDFNNEADTPDNFQSRRPNTSFCFLDIRSPGLGDTAMYLCATSRLPTGGGANGAEQFFGPGTRLTVL.

J is TRBJ1-2 and V is TRBV18, with 8 bases lining up with TRBD1. Trimming removed 2 bases from V and 2 bases from J; junction bases left unmatched: 1. Germline CDR1 reads KGHSH; CDR2 reads LQKENI. This CDR3 spans 14 amino acids. CDR3 sequence: CASSPGQGNYGYTF. The CDR3 DNA reads TGTGCCAGCTCACCAGGACAGGGAAACTATGGCTACACCTTC.